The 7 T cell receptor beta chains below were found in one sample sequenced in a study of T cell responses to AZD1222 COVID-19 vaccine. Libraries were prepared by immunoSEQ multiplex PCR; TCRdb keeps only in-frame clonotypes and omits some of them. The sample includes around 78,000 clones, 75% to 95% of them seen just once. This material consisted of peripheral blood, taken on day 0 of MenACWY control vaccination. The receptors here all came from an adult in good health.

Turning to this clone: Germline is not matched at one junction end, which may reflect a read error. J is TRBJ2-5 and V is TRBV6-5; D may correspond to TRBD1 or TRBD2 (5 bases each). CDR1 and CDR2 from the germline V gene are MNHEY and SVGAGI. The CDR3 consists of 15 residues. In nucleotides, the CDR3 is TGTGCCAGCAGTCACTCCCGGGGACCCCAAGAGACCCAGTACTTC. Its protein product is CASSHSRGPQETQYF.

As DNA, the CDR3 is TGTGCCAGCAGGAGACAGGGGCGCCAGACCGATGAGCAGTTCTTC. Protein product: CASRRQGRQTDEQFF. V and J are TRBV2 and TRBJ2-1; 8 bases map to TRBD1. The V gene end was trimmed by 6 bases and the J gene end by 8 bases; junction bases not matched to a gene: 12. This CDR3 region has 15 residues. The germline CDR1 and CDR2 sequences are SNHLY and FYNNEI.

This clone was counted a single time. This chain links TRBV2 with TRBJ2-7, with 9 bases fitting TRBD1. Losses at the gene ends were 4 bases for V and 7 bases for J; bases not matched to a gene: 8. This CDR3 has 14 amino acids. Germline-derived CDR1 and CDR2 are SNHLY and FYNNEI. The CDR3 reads CASSGGQGAGEQYF. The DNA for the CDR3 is TGTGCCAGCAGTGGGGGACAGGGCGCGGGTGAGCAGTACTTC.

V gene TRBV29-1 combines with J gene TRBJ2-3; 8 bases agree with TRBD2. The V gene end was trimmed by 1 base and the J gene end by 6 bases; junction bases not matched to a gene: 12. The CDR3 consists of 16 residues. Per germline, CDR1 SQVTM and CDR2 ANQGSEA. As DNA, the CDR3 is TGCAGCGTTGAAGTATTCCAGCGGGAGAGGAGGGATACGCAGTATTTT. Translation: CSVEVFQRERRDTQYF.

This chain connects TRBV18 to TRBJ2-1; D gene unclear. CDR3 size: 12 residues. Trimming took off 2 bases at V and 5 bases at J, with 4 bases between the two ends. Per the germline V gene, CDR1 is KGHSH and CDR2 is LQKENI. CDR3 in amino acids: CASSPTNNEQFF. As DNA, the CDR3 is TGTGCCAGCTCACCAACAAACAATGAGCAGTTCTTC.

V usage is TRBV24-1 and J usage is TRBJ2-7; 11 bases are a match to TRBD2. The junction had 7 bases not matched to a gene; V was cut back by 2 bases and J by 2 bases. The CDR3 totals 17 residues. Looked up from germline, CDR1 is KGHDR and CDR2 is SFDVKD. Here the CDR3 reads CATSDSERTSGPYEQYF. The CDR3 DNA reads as TGTGCCACCAGTGATTCGGAAAGGACTAGCGGGCCCTACGAGCAGTACTTC.

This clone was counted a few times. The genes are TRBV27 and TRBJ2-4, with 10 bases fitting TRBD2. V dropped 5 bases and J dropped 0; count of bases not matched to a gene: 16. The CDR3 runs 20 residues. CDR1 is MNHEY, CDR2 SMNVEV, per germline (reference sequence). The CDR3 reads CASSLKGRTSGLLAKNIQYF. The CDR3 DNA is TGTGCCAGCAGTCTTAAGGGACGGACTAGCGGCCTCCTAGCCAAAAACATTCAGTACTTC.